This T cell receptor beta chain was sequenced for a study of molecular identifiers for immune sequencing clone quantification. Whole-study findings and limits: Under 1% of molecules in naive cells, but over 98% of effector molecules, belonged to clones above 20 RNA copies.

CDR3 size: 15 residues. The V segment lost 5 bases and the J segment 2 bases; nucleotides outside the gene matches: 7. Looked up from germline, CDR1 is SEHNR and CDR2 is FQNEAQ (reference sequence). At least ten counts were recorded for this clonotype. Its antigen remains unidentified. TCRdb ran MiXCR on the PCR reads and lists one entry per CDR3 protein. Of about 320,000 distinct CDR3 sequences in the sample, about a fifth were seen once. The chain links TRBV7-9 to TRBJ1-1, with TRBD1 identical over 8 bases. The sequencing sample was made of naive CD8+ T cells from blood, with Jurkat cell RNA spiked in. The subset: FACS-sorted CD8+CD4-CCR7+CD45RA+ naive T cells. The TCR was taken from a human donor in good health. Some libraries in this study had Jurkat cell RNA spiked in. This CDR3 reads CASSPAAGGNTEAFF. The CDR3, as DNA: TGTGCCAGCAGCCCGGCGGCAGGGGGCAACACTGAAGCTTTCTTT.